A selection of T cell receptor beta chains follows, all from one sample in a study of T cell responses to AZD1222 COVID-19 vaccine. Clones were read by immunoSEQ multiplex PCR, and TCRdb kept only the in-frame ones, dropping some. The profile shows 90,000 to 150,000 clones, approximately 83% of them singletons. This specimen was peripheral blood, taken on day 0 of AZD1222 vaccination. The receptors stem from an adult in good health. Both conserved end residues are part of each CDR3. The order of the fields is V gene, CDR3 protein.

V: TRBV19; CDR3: CASSKQGSGTEAFF
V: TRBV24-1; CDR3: CATSEGTGQETQYF
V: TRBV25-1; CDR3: CASSEFGDGATYEQYF
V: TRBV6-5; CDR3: CASSYPGGNTIYF
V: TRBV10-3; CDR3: CAISESMGTGDGYTF
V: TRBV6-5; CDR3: CASGLTGTEAFF
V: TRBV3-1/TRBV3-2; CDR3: CASSPSSGVYNEQFF
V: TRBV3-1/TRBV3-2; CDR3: CASSARSHTYYEQYF
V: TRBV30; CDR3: CAWSATSYEQYF
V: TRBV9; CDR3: CASSVVQDRPNSGNTIYF
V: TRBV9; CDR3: CASSVAYGNEAFF
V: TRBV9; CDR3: CASSPRQSNTEAFF
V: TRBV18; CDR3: CASSPSGNSYEQYF
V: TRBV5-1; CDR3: CASSLGSGDQPQHF
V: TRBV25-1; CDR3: CASVASGLGANVLTF
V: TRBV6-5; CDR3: CASSPGPSTDTQYF
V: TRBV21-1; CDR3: CASSKGVGKNTEAFF
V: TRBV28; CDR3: CASATNEKLFF
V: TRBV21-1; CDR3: CASSKEVAGSNQPQHF
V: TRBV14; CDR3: CASSLLGGTSNHEQYF
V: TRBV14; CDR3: CASSQGLYEQYF
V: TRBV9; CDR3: CASSVGRQETQYF
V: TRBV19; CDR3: CASSIVSAEGYGYTF
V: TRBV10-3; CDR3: CAISETTGGPDYGYTF
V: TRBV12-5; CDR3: CASVASGADTQYF
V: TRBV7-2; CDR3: CASSQLGGSGRKETQYF
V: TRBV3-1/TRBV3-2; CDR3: CASSQNPGTGTQYF
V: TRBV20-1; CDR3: CSADRDTEAFF
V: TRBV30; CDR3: CAWTDQTNQPQHF
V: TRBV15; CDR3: CATSREGQGYEQYF
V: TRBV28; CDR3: CASSAPGHDYGYTF
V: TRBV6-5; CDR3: CASSPDSNYGYTF
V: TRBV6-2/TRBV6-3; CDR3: CASSYSVNEKLFF
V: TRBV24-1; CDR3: CATSEARGGHNEQFF
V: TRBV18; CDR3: CASSPTWDTQYF
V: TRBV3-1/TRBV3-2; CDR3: CASSPPGRETQYF
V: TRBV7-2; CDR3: CASSQGQNNSPLHF
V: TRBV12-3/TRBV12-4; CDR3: CASSFNLNEKLFF
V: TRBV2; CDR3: CASSEGTGNEKLFF
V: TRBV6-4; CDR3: CASSDSGNEQFF
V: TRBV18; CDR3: CASSLSTDSGNTIYF